One and the same sample provided the 17 T cell receptor beta chains below, sequenced in a study of CD8 T cells in ankylosing spondylitis. Via MiXCR, TCRdb re-called the 5' RACE reads, giving one row per CDR3 protein. The table shows fewer than 350,000 distinct CDR3 sequences, with around a tenth occurring only once. Source material: blood, either unsorted or a sorted T cell fraction (not recorded which). These receptors originate from a female donor with ankylosing spondylitis or in good health (not recorded which).

This clonotype was seen at least ten times. The rearrangement links TRBV7-9 to TRBJ2-3; D is unresolved. Trimming shortened V by 6 bases and J by 13 bases, and 14 bases separated the two germline ends. The germline V gene encodes CDR1 SEHNR and CDR2 FQNEAQ (reference sequence). This CDR3 has 11 amino acids. The CDR3 loop is CASRSVGPEYF. The CDR3 DNA reads TGTGCCAGCAGATCGGTGGGCCCCGAGTATTTT.

This clonotype has only a few counts. V is TRBV5-1 and J is TRBJ1-1; D is undetermined. The germline V gene has CDR1 SGHRS and CDR2 YFSETQ. The length of the CDR3 is 14 residues. V lost 10 bases and J lost 1, with 17 bases in between. DNA for the CDR3: TGCGCCTCTACCCCTAGGACGGGGAACACTGAAGCTTTCTTT. Its translation: CASTPRTGNTEAFF.

This clonotype was observed at least ten times. The V gene is TRBV5-1, the J gene TRBJ2-1, with TRBD1 identical over 9 bases. CDR1 and CDR2 from the germline V gene are SGHRS and YFSETQ. This CDR3 contains 15 residues. Germline trimming cut 5 bases from V and 3 bases from J; bases unmatched to any gene: 6. DNA for the CDR3: TGCGCCAGCAGACAGGACAGGGGCAACTACAATGAGCAGTTCTTC. As protein: CASRQDRGNYNEQFF.

The CDR3 region has the DNA TGTGCCAGCAGTTTTGGGGGGCGCGAGCAGTACTTC. It specifies CASSFGGREQYF. The V gene is TRBV27, the J gene TRBJ2-7; D possibly uses TRBD1 or TRBD2 (6 bases each). Trimming left V 3 bases short and J 6 bases short, with 9 bases between. This CDR3 comprises 12 residues. CDR1 and CDR2 (germline): MNHEY, SMNVEV (reference sequence).

This clonotype has a count of ten or more. One end of the junction varies from germline; a read error may be responsible. V usage is TRBV12-3 or TRBV12-4 and J usage is TRBJ2-3, with 9 positions matching TRBD2. The CDR3 has 15 residues. This CDR3 is CASRRSGGLTDSQYF. The CDR3 bases are TGTGCCAGCAGGCGTAGCGGGGGCCTCACAGATTCGCAGTATTTT.

In its sample, this clonotype was seen many times. This chain joins TRBV20-1 and TRBJ2-1, with 8 nucleotides matching TRBD2. V gave up 0 bases and J gave up 9 bases; unmatched junction bases: 10. CDR1 is DFQATT and CDR2 is SNEGSKA in the germline V gene (reference sequence). The CDR3 has 15 residues. For the CDR3, the DNA is TGCAGTGCTAGAGATCTAGTAGCGGGATGGCGTGAGCAGTTCTTC. Encoded protein: CSARDLVAGWREQFF.

The table lists this clonotype with many counts. The chain carries TRBV20-1 and TRBJ2-3, with D possibly TRBD2 on 6 matching bases. CDR3 length: 13 residues. V lost 5 bases to trimming and J lost 3 bases, with 12 bases between them. In germline, CDR1 is DFQATT, CDR2 SNEGSKA (reference sequence). The CDR3 here is CSAFTSTTDTQYF. The CDR3 DNA follows: TGCAGTGCTTTCACTAGCACGACAGATACGCAGTATTTT.

This clonotype was counted between two and nine times. The CDR3 coding sequence is TGCAGTACCTATTCCAGGGGACACACCGGGGAGCTGTTTTTT. Translating it yields CSTYSRGHTGELFF. V and J are TRBV20-1 and TRBJ2-2; D is possibly TRBD1 (6 bases). Germline V gives CDR1 DFQATT, CDR2 SNEGSKA (reference sequence). The V and J ends lost 8 bases and 3 bases respectively, with 16 bases between them. The CDR3 sequence is 14 residues long.

Concerning this clonotype: A much larger clone lies one base from this, so it may be a read error. The chain recombines TRBV19 with TRBJ2-3; weak D call: TRBD2 (5 bases). Looked up from germline, CDR1 is LNHDA and CDR2 is SQIVND (reference sequence). Trimming left V 5 bases short and J 4 bases short, with 19 bases between. The CDR3 has 16 residues. CDR3 nucleotide sequence: TGTGCCAGTAGTGACCGAGGGAGCGGAAGCTCAGATACGCAGTATTTT. Protein product: CASSDRGSGSSDTQYF.

V usage is TRBV7-2 and J usage is TRBJ2-1; D perhaps matches TRBD1 (6 bases). V was cut by 7 bases and J by 2 bases, with 18 bases left in between. This CDR3 has 16 amino acids. CDR1 and CDR2 from the germline V gene are SGHTA and FQGNSA. CDR3 DNA: TGTGCCAGCAATTTCTTCGAGGACAGTCCCTACAATGAGCAGTTCTTC. Protein: CASNFFEDSPYNEQFF.

This clonotype has at least ten counts. This chain's CDR3 is CASSLATDTGELFF. As DNA, the CDR3 is TGCGCCAGCAGCCTAGCGACGGACACCGGGGAGCTGTTTTTT. The chain links TRBV4-3 to TRBJ2-2, with D perhaps matching TRBD2 (5 bases). In germline, CDR1 is LGHNA, CDR2 YSLEER. The CDR3 is made up of 14 amino acids. The V end was cut by 4 bases, the J end by 3 bases, with 9 bases between.

At least ten counts were recorded for this clonotype. The chain has TRBV9 and TRBJ2-5; the D gene is possibly TRBD1 (6 bases). The V gene lost 0 bases and the J gene lost 3 bases, with 24 bases spanning the gap. This CDR3 is built from 19 residues. The germline V gene has CDR1 SGDLS and CDR2 YYNGEE. The CDR3 DNA reads as TGTGCCAGCAGCGTAGATTTGAGGGGGAACGGTGTGAAGGAAGAGACCCAGTACTTC. Translation gives CASSVDLRGNGVKEETQYF.

This clonotype was observed a handful of times. V is TRBV7-2 and J is TRBJ1-1; 7 bases map to TRBD1. CDR3 size: 13 residues. V shed 5 bases and J 10 bases; nucleotides not matched to a gene: 10. CDR1 and CDR2 (germline): SGHTA, FQGNSA. This CDR3 reads CASSQDRVLVAFF. The CDR3 coding sequence is TGTGCCAGCAGCCAAGACAGGGTCCTTGTAGCTTTCTTT.

This clonotype was counted between two and nine times. DNA of the CDR3: TGTGCCAGCAGCTCCAACGGGGTTCCCTACGAGCAGTACTTC. Protein: CASSSNGVPYEQYF. The chain links TRBV7-9 to TRBJ2-7, with D possibly TRBD2 on 5 matching bases. CDR1 is SEHNR, CDR2 FQNEAQ, per germline (reference sequence). The length of the CDR3 is 14 residues. V shed 4 bases and J shed 2 bases, with 12 bases lying between them.

This chain uses TRBV11-2 with TRBJ2-1; TRBD2 matches at 9 bases. Trimming at V came to 1 base and at J to 0 bases, leaving 7 bases not matched to a gene. The CDR3 contains 18 residues. CDR1 is SGHAT and CDR2 is FQNNGV in the germline V gene. This chain's CDR3 is CASSLVGSGGSSYNEQFF. CDR3 bases: TGTGCCAGCAGCTTAGTTGGTAGCGGGGGAAGCTCCTACAATGAGCAGTTCTTC.

This chain uses TRBV24-1 with TRBJ2-5; 9 bases match TRBD1. V was pared by 3 bases and J by 5 bases, with 3 bases of the junction left unmatched. Germline V gives CDR1 KGHDR, CDR2 SFDVKD. This CDR3 is built from 14 residues. CDR3 DNA sequence: TGTGCCACCAGTGATCCGGGGACAGGGGAGACCCAGTACTTC. Amino acids: CATSDPGTGETQYF.

This clonotype was counted at least ten times. V gene TRBV20-1 combines with J gene TRBJ2-1; the match to TRBD2 covers 9 bases. J lost 5 bases, V lost 0 bases, and 8 bases had no gene match. Germline V gene data show CDR1 as DFQATT and CDR2 as SNEGSKA (reference sequence). This CDR3 region has 16 residues. CDR3: CSARDPLAGVDNEQFF. In DNA form, the CDR3 reads TGCAGTGCTAGAGATCCATTAGCGGGAGTGGACAATGAGCAGTTCTTC.